This T cell receptor (beta chain) is from a study of blood T cell repertoires in COVID-19. Study background: Sites across the United States, Italy and Spain contributed samples from acute and convalescent COVID-19. In each case, the material was cDNA or gDNA derived from T cells, B-cell-depleted T cells, or PBMCs.

As handled by the study authors: Reference gene primers were amplified, and this amplification served to estimate nucleated cell counts. TCRdb's table, derived via immunoSEQ multiplex PCR, lists solely in-frame clones and lacks some. The D gene and trimming were derived from the DNA, and the V and J assignments and clone size from that table. The table has about 30,000 clones, 89% seen once. Germline CDR1 reads KGHSH; CDR2 reads LQKENI. This CDR3 spans 12 amino acids. The V and J ends lost 3 bases and 5 bases respectively, with 8 bases between them. This TCR was sampled from an older man with acute or convalescent COVID-19. Material: peripheral blood. This sequence joins TRBV18 and TRBJ2-7; D is undetermined. CDR3 sequence: CASSPKAHEQYF. The CDR3 DNA reads as TGTGCCAGCTCACCGAAAGCCCACGAGCAGTACTTC.